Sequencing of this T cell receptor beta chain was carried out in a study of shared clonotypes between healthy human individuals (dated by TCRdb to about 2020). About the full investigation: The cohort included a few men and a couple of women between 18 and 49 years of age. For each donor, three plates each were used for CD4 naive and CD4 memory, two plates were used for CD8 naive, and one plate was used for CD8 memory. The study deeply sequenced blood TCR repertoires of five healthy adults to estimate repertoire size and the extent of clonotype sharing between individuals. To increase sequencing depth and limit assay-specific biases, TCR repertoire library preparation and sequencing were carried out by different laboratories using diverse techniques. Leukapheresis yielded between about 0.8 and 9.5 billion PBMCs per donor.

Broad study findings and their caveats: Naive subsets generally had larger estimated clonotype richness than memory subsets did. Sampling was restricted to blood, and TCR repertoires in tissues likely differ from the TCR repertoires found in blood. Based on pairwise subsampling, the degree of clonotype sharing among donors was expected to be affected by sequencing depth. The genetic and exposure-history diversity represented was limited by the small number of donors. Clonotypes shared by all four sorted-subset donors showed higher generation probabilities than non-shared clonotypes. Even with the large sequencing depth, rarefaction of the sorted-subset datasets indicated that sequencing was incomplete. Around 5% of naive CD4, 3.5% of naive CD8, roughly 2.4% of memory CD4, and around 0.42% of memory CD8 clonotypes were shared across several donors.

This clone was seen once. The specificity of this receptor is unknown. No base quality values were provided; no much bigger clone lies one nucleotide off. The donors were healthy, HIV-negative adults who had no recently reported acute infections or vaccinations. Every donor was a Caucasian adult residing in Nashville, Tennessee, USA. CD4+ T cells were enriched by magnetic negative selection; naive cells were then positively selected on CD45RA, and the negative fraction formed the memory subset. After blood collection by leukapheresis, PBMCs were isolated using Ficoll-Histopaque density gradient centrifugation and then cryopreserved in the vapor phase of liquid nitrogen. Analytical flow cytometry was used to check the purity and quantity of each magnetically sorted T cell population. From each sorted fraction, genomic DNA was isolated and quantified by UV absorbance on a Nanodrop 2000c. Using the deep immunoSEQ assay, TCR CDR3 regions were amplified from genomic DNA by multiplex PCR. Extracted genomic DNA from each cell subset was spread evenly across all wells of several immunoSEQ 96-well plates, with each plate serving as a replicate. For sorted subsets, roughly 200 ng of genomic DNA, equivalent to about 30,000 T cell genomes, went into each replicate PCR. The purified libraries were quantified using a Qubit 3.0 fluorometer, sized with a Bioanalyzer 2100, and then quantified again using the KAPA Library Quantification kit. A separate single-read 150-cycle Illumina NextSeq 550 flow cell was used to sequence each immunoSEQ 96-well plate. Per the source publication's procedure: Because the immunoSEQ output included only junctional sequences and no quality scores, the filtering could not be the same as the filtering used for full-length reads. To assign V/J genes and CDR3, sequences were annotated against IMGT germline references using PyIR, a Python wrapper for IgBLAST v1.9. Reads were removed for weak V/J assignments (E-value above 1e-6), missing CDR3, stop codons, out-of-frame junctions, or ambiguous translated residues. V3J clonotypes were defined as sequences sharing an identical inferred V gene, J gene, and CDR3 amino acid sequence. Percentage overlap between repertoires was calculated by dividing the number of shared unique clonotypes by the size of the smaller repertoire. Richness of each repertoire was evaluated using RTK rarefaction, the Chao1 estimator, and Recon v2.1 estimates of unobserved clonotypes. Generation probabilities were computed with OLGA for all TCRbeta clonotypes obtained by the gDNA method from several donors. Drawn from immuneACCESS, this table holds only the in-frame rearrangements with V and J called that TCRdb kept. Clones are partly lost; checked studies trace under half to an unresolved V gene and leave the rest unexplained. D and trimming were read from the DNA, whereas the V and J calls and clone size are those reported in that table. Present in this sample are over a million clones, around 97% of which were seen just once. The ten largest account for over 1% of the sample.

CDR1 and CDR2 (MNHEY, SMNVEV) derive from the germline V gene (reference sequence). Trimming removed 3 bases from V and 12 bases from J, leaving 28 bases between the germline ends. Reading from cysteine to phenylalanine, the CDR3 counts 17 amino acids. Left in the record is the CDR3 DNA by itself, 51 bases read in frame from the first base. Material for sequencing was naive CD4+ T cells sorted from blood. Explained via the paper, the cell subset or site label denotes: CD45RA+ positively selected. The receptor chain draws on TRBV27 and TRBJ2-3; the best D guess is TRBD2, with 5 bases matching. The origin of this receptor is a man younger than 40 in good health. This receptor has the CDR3 CASSFVFRTGTMIYQYF. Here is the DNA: TGTGCCAGCAGTTTCGTGTTTAGGACTGGAACGATGATTTATCAGTATTTT.